These T cell receptor beta chains were read from a single sample in a study of CD4+ T cells in melanoma. Only in-frame clones appear in the TCRdb table, and some are missing; sequencing was by immunoSEQ multiplex PCR. The sample consists of around 9,500 clones, about 78% of them appearing once. Sequenced: tumor tissue. The receptors were gathered from a human donor with melanoma. Each CDR3 is given with its conserved first and last residue. The D gene is left open where the match is weak. Expanded clones are given a class, and other clones once, few, many or no size at all.

v_call	j_call	clone_size	d_call	cdr3_aa	cdr3_nt
TRBV19	TRBJ2-6	NA	NA	CASSSGASGANVLTF	TGTGCCAGTAGTTCCGGGGCCTCTGGGGCCAACGTCCTGACTTTC
TRBV19	TRBJ1-5	NA	NA	CATTRAAGTGQPQHF	TGTGCCACCACGCGCGCGGCAGGGACTGGGCAGCCCCAGCATTTT
TRBV6-1	TRBJ1-2	NA	TRBD1	CASDGTAPTNYGYTF	TGTGCCAGCGACGGGACAGCGCCCACTAACTATGGCTACACCTTC
TRBV2	TRBJ1-1	NA	TRBD1	CASRRQGVDAAFF	TGTGCCAGCAGAAGACAGGGGGTCGATGCAGCTTTCTTT
TRBV15	TRBJ2-1	NA	TRBD2	CATSGYSGASNEQFF	TGTGCCACCAGCGGCTACAGCGGGGCCAGTAATGAGCAGTTCTTC
TRBV4-2	TRBJ1-6	NA	NA	CASSQDPLNSPLHF	TGTGCCAGCAGCCAAGATCCCTTGAATTCACCCCTCCACTTT
TRBV5-1	TRBJ2-3	NA	NA	CASSLAGWGGTDTQYF	TGCGCCAGCAGCTTGGCCGGGTGGGGCGGCACAGATACGCAGTATTTT
TRBV10-2	TRBJ2-1	NA	TRBD1	CASIEGAGYNEQFF	TGCGCCAGCATCGAGGGGGCCGGCTACAATGAGCAGTTCTTC
TRBV5-1	TRBJ1-2	once	TRBD1	CASSPGQGRVNYGYTF	TGCGCCAGCAGCCCGGGACAGGGGCGGGTGAATTATGGCTACACCTTC
TRBV5-6	TRBJ1-2	NA	NA	CASSNGQSGGSRYGYTF	TGTGCCAGCAGCAACGGACAGTCGGGTGGATCCCGTTATGGCTACACCTTC
TRBV29-1	TRBJ2-5	NA	TRBD2	CSVTGTSGLPQYF	TGCAGCGTGACCGGGACTAGCGGTCTCCCTCAGTACTTC
TRBV7-3	TRBJ2-3	NA	NA	CASSLSGTDTQYF	TGTGCCAGCAGCTTAAGCGGCACAGATACGCAGTATTTT
TRBV6-1	TRBJ2-1	NA	NA	CASRREISYNEQFF	TGTGCCAGCAGGAGGGAAATTTCCTACAATGAGCAGTTCTTC
TRBV5-1	TRBJ2-2	NA	NA	CASSVSNTGELFF	TGCGCCAGCAGCGTCTCGAACACCGGGGAGCTGTTTTTT
TRBV29-1	TRBJ2-2	NA	TRBD1	CSVAGTGDTGELFF	TGCAGCGTCGCCGGGACAGGGGACACCGGGGAGCTGTTTTTT
TRBV5-6	TRBJ2-1	NA	NA	CASSSVGRGRNEQFF	TGTGCCAGCAGCTCCGTGGGCAGGGGTAGAAATGAGCAGTTCTTC
TRBV30	TRBJ2-5	NA	NA	CAWSGRRGLVRETQYF	TGTGCCTGGAGTGGACGCCGGGGCCTAGTGAGGGAGACCCAGTACTTC
TRBV18	TRBJ2-7	NA	TRBD2	CASSPTAPGAGGYEQYF	TGTGCCAGCTCACCGACCGCCCCCGGGGCGGGGGGCTACGAGCAGTACTTC
TRBV5-1	TRBJ1-2	NA	TRBD1	CASRSPGQGGGYTF	TGCGCCAGCAGATCTCCGGGACAGGGTGGCGGCTACACCTTC
TRBV19	TRBJ1-1	once	TRBD1	CASQGGANTEAFF	TGTGCGTCGCAGGGGGGTGCGAACACTGAAGCTTTCTTT
TRBV30	TRBJ2-7	NA	TRBD1	CACRGPGTGLGEQYF	TGTGCCTGTAGAGGGCCTGGGACAGGACTTGGGGAGCAGTACTTC
TRBV5-1	TRBJ2-4	medium-sized	TRBD1	CASSLATGELAKNIQYF	TGCGCCAGCAGCTTGGCGACAGGGGAACTAGCCAAAAACATTCAGTACTTC
TRBV7-8	TRBJ1-2	once	TRBD1	CASSLAGTGFYGYTF	TGTGCCAGCAGCTTAGCCGGGACAGGCTTCTATGGCTACACCTTC
TRBV6-1	TRBJ1-6	once	NA	CASSEYRTPNSPLHF	TGTGCCAGCAGTGAATACAGGACTCCCAATTCACCCCTCCACTTT
TRBV5-6	TRBJ1-1	NA	NA	CASSWDKNTEAFF	TGTGCCAGCAGCTGGGACAAGAACACTGAAGCTTTCTTT
TRBV2	TRBJ2-7	NA	NA	CASQAGDYEQYF	TGTGCCAGCCAAGCAGGGGACTACGAGCAGTACTTC
TRBV15	TRBJ1-2	NA	NA	CATSNGHSMANYGYTF	TGTGCCACCAGCAACGGCCACAGCATGGCTAACTATGGCTACACCTTC
TRBV18	TRBJ1-1	NA	NA	CASSHLEAQMNTEAFF	TGTGCCAGCTCACACCTAGAGGCCCAGATGAACACTGAAGCTTTCTTT
TRBV7-9	TRBJ1-6	NA	TRBD1	CASSQGQGFYNSPLHF	TGTGCCAGCAGCCAGGGACAGGGATTCTATAATTCACCCCTCCACTTT
TRBV27	TRBJ2-1	NA	NA	CASTESRLGNEQFF	TGTGCCAGCACCGAGAGTAGATTGGGGAATGAGCAGTTCTTC
TRBV19	TRBJ2-6	once	NA	CASSRGTGANVLTF	TGTGCCAGTAGTCGGGGGACTGGGGCCAACGTCCTGACTTTC
TRBV5-6	TRBJ2-3	NA	NA	CASSLRPQGLLTDTQYF	TGTGCCAGCAGCTTGCGTCCACAGGGCCTCCTCACAGATACGCAGTATTTT
TRBV19	TRBJ2-2	few	TRBD1	CASSARDRIYVGELFF	TGTGCCAGTAGCGCCCGGGACAGGATCTATGTCGGGGAGCTGTTTTTT
TRBV5-1	TRBJ2-5	NA	NA	CASSLKTSWESAQYF	TGCGCCAGCAGCTTGAAGACTAGTTGGGAGTCGGCCCAGTACTTC
TRBV5-1	TRBJ2-7	few	NA	CASSLGGELYEQYF	TGCGCCAGCAGCCTGGGGGGAGAACTCTACGAGCAGTACTTC